The T cell receptor beta chain described here comes from a study of blood T cell repertoires in COVID-19. The protocol was immunoSEQ multiplex PCR, while the TCRdb copy is restricted to in-frame clones and leaves out a portion. The table has around 110,000 clones, less than 95% seen once; the top ten hold approximately 1.7%. CDR1 and CDR2 (germline): PRHDT, FYEKMQ (reference sequence). J gave up 7 bases and V 5 bases, and 20 bases lay outside the gene matches. This CDR3 is 19 amino acids long. Sequenced sample: peripheral blood. The chain has TRBV13 and TRBJ1-6; TRBD1 aligns across 7 bases. This sequence was found in a human donor with active COVID-19. The donor label of this sample is uncertain. The CDR3 nucleotides are TGTGCCAGCAGCAAAGTACGGGACAGCGGCTCCCCCTTAAATTCACCCCTCCACTTT. Translating gives CASSKVRDSGSPLNSPLHF. Variable domain in full (rest from reference TRBV13 and TRBJ1-6): AAGVIQSPRHLIKEKRETATLKCYPIPRHDTVYWYQQGPGQDPQFLISFYEKMQSDKGSIPDRFSAQQFSDYHSELNMSSLELGDSALYFCASSKVRDSGSPLNSPLHFGNGTRLTVT.